The T cell receptor (beta chain) described here comes from a study of regulatory T cells in long-lasting Graves disease (dated by TCRdb to about 2021). A note on the overall study: Antithyroid drugs had been taken for less than 3 months by newly diagnosed Graves' disease patients. Patients with persistent Graves' disease were compared with patients with newly diagnosed Graves' disease using TCR sequencing and RNA sequencing of peripheral blood. TCR sequencing covered some 13 persistent and roughly 20 newly diagnosed Graves' disease patients, around 35 samples in total. The study was registered as a clinical trial and conducted in China. Broader findings and caveats from the paper: Persistent disease showed preferential use of TRBV28, TRBJ1-2 and TRBJ2-5, whereas newly diagnosed disease favored TRBV20-1 and TRBJ2-1. Sequencing and analysis were restricted to the TCR beta chain. Because the primary lesion, thyroid tissue, could not be accessed, the study looked at peripheral blood alone. A larger number of public clonotypes was shared among persistent patients (fewer than 3,000) than among newly diagnosed patients (around 870). Persistent Graves' disease patients showed lower TCR Shannon entropy and fewer highly expanded clones than newly diagnosed patients, suggesting clonal expansion. The authors noted that the small sample size was a limitation that may lower accuracy.

The method behind the library was multiplex PCR. Sequencing instrument: Illumina HiSeq 4000. TCR beta libraries were built with iRepertoire HTBI primers and Arm-PCR amplification of CDR3 regions. PCR products were gel purified before sequencing. In the authors' own workflow: Gene usage analysis of CDR3 amino acid clonotypes relied on the roughly 64 TRBV and 12 to 15 TRBJ segments identified across samples. COPE and FqMerger were used to merge filtered high-quality paired reads into contigs. Contigs were aligned with BLAST to IMGT TRBV, TRBD and TRBJ reference genes, and CDR3 was defined per IMGT. Any clonotype with a frequency above 0.1% was counted as a highly expanded clone. Repertoire diversity was measured by Shannon entropy, and V-J evenness by the Gini coefficient. A clonotype was considered public if more than one individual shared it. TCRdb trimmed the raw reads at Q25, called clones with MiXCR and kept productive beta chains. Each entry is one CDR3 protein sequence, shown with its most common DNA and genes. These V and J calls are TCRdb output, not the study's own analysis. The sample has 400,000 to 500,000 distinct CDR3 sequences on record, 14% of them singletons. Around a sixth of the sample is in the top ten clones.

This clonotype was counted a single time. Its antigen is unknown. Base quality data are lacking; no much larger clone is found one base away. One read alone is a weak basis. Counted from cysteine to phenylalanine, this CDR3 has 14 amino acids. Only the CDR3 DNA is retained, 42 bases long and in frame from the first base. From a lookup of the germline V gene (reference sequence), CDR1 and CDR2 are SGHAT and FQDESV. The V and J ends are trimmed by 2 bases and 3 bases, leaving 10 bases between them. What this sample's time point label stands for: newly diagnosed GD, antithyroid drugs for less than 3 months. For both TCR sequencing and RNA sequencing, RNA was extracted from PBMCs in TRIzol. Graves' disease was diagnosed according to American Thyroid Association guidelines. Patients were recruited from an endocrinology department in Xi'an, China. From each patient, 7.5 to 9.5 milliliters of peripheral blood was collected into an EDTA anticoagulant tube. PBMCs were isolated by Ficoll Paque Plus density gradient separation without further T cell sorting. An Agilent 2100 Bioanalyzer and agarose gel were used to check RNA quality, and a NanoDrop 2000 was used to measure RNA concentration.

These sequences were also reported in another study, on T cells in Graves' hyperthyroidism and ophthalmopathy. As the second study states: Stable Graves' hyperthyroidism was defined as the absence of progression to ophthalmopathy over 18 months of follow-up. Hyperthyroidism patients were newly diagnosed, with disease duration under 2 months, and aged 18 to 65 years. Patients with uncontrolled infections, other autoimmune diseases, pregnancy or lactation were excluded. Diagnoses were established on the basis of clinical symptoms, serum thyroxine and TRAb, thyroid ultrasound, and orbital computed tomography. The TCR CDR3 was subjected to a first round of RT-PCR using the HTBI primer set and the Qiagen OneStep RT-PCR kit. Most expanded thyroid clonotypes (frequency above 0.001) were also found in blood, which suggests that blood repertoires may mirror thyroid immune responses. Ophthalmopathy was separated from stable hyperthyroidism by a 13 V-J signature model, with around 90% sensitivity and approximately 81% specificity obtained in cross-validation and 80%/75% obtained in testing. During validation, the model predicted progression to ophthalmopathy a median of roughly 7.1 months ahead of onset, with almost 71% sensitivity and roughly 72% specificity. A discovery cohort of roughly 100 patients, approximately 44 with Graves' ophthalmopathy and approximately 55 with stable Graves' hyperthyroidism, was used to find distinguishing TCR V-J signatures. An independent validation cohort of under 20 hyperthyroidism patients and over 15 patients who later progressed to ophthalmopathy tested prospective prediction of ophthalmopathy. For training and testing, the approximately 92 patients in the discovery cohort were randomly divided in a 7:3 ratio. In addition, the study compared T-cell repertoires in thyroid tissue and in blood from six Graves' hyperthyroidism patients. Once sampling was done, hyperthyroidism patients were given methimazole at a starting dose of 30 mg daily, whereas ophthalmopathy patients were given high-dose intravenous methylprednisolone. Libraries were constructed in a second round of multiplex PCR, after which size selection and purification were performed. Libraries were sequenced paired-end with 100 bp reads on an Illumina HiSeq2000. Raw data were processed with SOAPnuke, discarding reads with adapters, uncalled bases, mean Phred below 15, or no exact constant-primer or identifier match. COPE v1.2.5 was used to merge high-quality paired reads, and clonotypes were defined as unique nucleotide sequences. Clonotypes were aligned to IMGT TRBV, TRBD and TRBJ reference segments using MiTCR v1.1. The analysis included only V-J combinations with a frequency above 0.0001, which together covered approximately 99% of the repertoires. A TCS score was defined as the ratio of F50 (clonal expansion) to E x V (chaos), with BLOSUM62-based TCRdist applied between CDR3 peptides within each V-J. Welch's t-statistics and random forest reduced 500 to 550 V-J features to under 15, which were used in a naive Bayes classifier (R e1071). Sample size was not statistically predetermined, and investigators were not blinded to group allocation. TCR Vbeta CDR3 sequencing of roughly 140 peripheral blood samples (under 45 ophthalmopathy, about 80 hyperthyroidism and roughly 17 progressor patients) is reported in the paper.

The input for sequencing was peripheral blood mononuclear cells (PBMCs), taken at new diagnosis, from a patient treated with antithyroid drugs. The chain uses TRBV11-1 and TRBJ2-5; tentative D gene TRBD1, with 5 bases matching. The clonotype comes from a woman aged 50 to 60 with Graves disease. Donor details come from another sample of the same person, matched by shared clones. The nucleotide sequence is TGTGCCAGCAGCTTATGGCCAGGGAAAGAGACCCAGTACTTC. Its amino acids are CASSLWPGKETQYF.